This passage covers 22 T cell receptor beta chains from one sample sequenced in a study of blood T cell repertoires in COVID-19. Profiling relied on immunoSEQ multiplex PCR, and the TCRdb table lists in-frame clones only, not all of them. The profile shows 29,000 or so clones, roughly 84% of them singletons. The sequenced sample was peripheral blood. Receptor source: a man at least 80 years old with active COVID-19.

The CDR3: CASSYPRPGELFF. The CDR3 nucleotides read TGTGCCAGCAGTTATCCCAGGCCCGGGGAGCTGTTTTTT. The chain uses TRBV6-5 and TRBJ2-2; D uncertain. The CDR3 is made up of 13 amino acids. V lost 3 bases and J 6 bases, leaving 8 bases between the germline ends. The germline V gene encodes CDR1 MNHEY and CDR2 SVGAGI.

The chain employs TRBV18 and TRBJ1-1, with D hard to call. Trimming stripped 5 bases from V and 7 bases from J, with 17 bases between. CDR3 size: 14 residues. Germline lookup yields CDR1 KGHSH and CDR2 LQKENI. CDR3 residues: CASSTSVEAGEAFF. The CDR3 DNA follows: TGTGCCAGCTCAACCTCAGTCGAGGCGGGTGAAGCTTTCTTT.

This sequence joins TRBV5-1 and TRBJ2-2; 10 bases align to TRBD2. V lost 4 bases and J lost 7; bases outside the gene matches: 10. The germline CDR1 and CDR2 sequences are SGHRS and YFSETQ. This CDR3 has 16 amino acids. CDR3 residues: CASSLGGTSVSGELFF. The CDR3 coding sequence is TGCGCCAGCAGCCTTGGCGGGACTAGCGTGAGCGGGGAGCTGTTTTTT.

V and J are TRBV10-3 and TRBJ1-1, with a tentative D call TRBD1 (5 bases). The CDR3 runs to 13 residues. Germline V lookup: CDR1 ENHRY, CDR2 SYGVKD. Trimming took off 7 bases at V and 5 bases at J, with 14 bases between the two ends. CDR3 nucleotide sequence: TGTGCCATCAAACCGACGGAGGGGACTGAAGCTTTCTTT. Amino acid sequence: CAIKPTEGTEAFF.

This clone has only a few counts. This sequence joins TRBV11-2 and TRBJ2-7, with TRBD1 matching 9 bases. Germline V gene sequence: CDR1 SGHAT, CDR2 FQNNGV. Trimming at V came to 5 bases and at J to 4 bases, leaving 12 bases not matched to a gene. The CDR3 runs to 16 residues. The CDR3 sequence: CASSALRGQGRYEQYF. DNA for the CDR3: TGTGCCAGCAGCGCTCTACGGGGACAGGGCAGGTACGAGCAGTACTTC.

This sequence joins TRBV5-1 and TRBJ1-1; D is unresolved. The CDR3 is 11 residues long. With 7 bases removed from V and 1 base from J, the gap between germline ends came to 5 bases. The germline CDR1 and CDR2 sequences are SGHRS and YFSETQ. The CDR3 here is CASRGNTEAFF. CDR3 coding DNA: TGCGCCAGCCGGGGGAACACTGAAGCTTTCTTT.

This clone was seen a single time. The V call is TRBV2, the J call TRBJ1-2, with 8 bases aligning to TRBD1. The germline V gene encodes CDR1 SNHLY and CDR2 FYNNEI. The CDR3 has 15 residues. J gave up 0 bases and V 3 bases, and 3 bases lay outside the gene matches. The CDR3 protein is CASSDRGQANYGYTF. CDR3 DNA sequence: TGTGCCAGCAGTGACAGGGGGCAAGCTAACTATGGCTACACCTTC.

V gene TRBV30 combines with J gene TRBJ2-7, with TRBD1 identical over 8 bases. V dropped 5 bases and J dropped 3; count of bases not matched to a gene: 3. The CDR3 covers 12 residues. Germline V gene data show CDR1 as GTSNPN and CDR2 as SVGIG (reference sequence). The CDR3 DNA sequence: TGTGCCTGGGGACAGGGTCACTACGAGCAGTACTTC. The encoded protein is CAWGQGHYEQYF.

CDR3 sequence (DNA): TGTGCCAGCACACCGGGACAGGGGGTCGCTGAAGCTTTCTTT. It is translated as CASTPGQGVAEAFF. The chain has TRBV9 and TRBJ1-1, with 11 bases lining up with TRBD1. The V segment lost 6 bases and the J segment 6 bases; nucleotides outside the gene matches: 7. CDR1 is SGDLS, CDR2 YYNGEE, per germline. The CDR3 has 14 residues.

This clone was counted once. The chain has TRBV7-6 and TRBJ2-1; D is uncertain. Trimming cost V 3 bases and J 2 bases, with 11 bases left between them. The CDR3 contains 15 residues. Looked up from germline, CDR1 is SGHVS and CDR2 is FNYEAQ. CDR3 bases: TGTGCCAGCAGCTTGCGGCAGAACACCTACAATGAGCAGTTCTTC. Translating it yields CASSLRQNTYNEQFF.

V usage is TRBV18 and J usage is TRBJ1-2; 9 bases align to TRBD1. Germline V gives CDR1 KGHSH, CDR2 LQKENI. This CDR3 spans 15 amino acids. The V and J ends lost 3 bases and 2 bases, in that order; junction bases with no gene match: 4. The CDR3 nucleotides read TGTGCCAGCTCACCGATTGGACAGGGGAACTATGGCTACACCTTC. Its protein product is CASSPIGQGNYGYTF.

The chain is built from TRBV15 and TRBJ2-7; weak D call: TRBD1 (5 bases). Germline-derived CDR1 and CDR2 are LNHNV and YYDKDF (reference sequence). This CDR3 spans 13 amino acids. V lost 5 bases, J lost 2 bases, and 10 bases lay in between. The CDR3 loop reads CATSEDRAYEQYF. The CDR3 DNA is TGTGCCACCAGCGAAGACAGAGCCTACGAGCAGTACTTC.

This clone has just a few counts. Different DNA sequences within this sample yield the same CDR3. The V gene is TRBV20-1, the J gene TRBJ2-7, with TRBD2 identical over 8 bases. Looked up from germline, CDR1 is DFQATT and CDR2 is SNEGSKA (reference sequence). The CDR3 totals 11 residues. The trim removed 4 bases at V and 5 bases at J, leaving 1 base unmatched. As DNA, the CDR3 is TGCAGTGCTACTAGCGGGCACGAGCAGTACTTC. Encoded protein: CSATSGHEQYF.

The V call is TRBV7-8, the J call TRBJ1-1; D remains unclear. CDR3 length: 14 residues. Trimming pared 4 bases from V and 2 bases from J, leaving 11 bases between. Germline CDR1 reads SGHVS; CDR2 reads FQNEAQ. The CDR3 reads CASSSHSPNTEAFF. CDR3 sequence (DNA): TGTGCCAGCAGCTCCCACTCCCCAAACACTGAAGCTTTCTTT.

This clone was counted only a few times. The CDR3 loop reads CASSPLAGNTIYF. As DNA, the CDR3 is TGCGCCAGCAGCCCCCTTGCTGGAAACACCATATATTTT. The V call is TRBV5-1, the J call TRBJ1-3, with no clear D. This CDR3 is built from 13 residues. V lost 4 bases, J lost 2 bases, and 7 bases lay in between. CDR1 is SGHRS, CDR2 YFSETQ, per germline.

This clone was seen a single time. The rearrangement uses TRBV27 and TRBJ1-1; possible D gene TRBD1, 5 bases. CDR3 length equals 16 residues. Germline CDR1 is MNHEY and CDR2 is SMNVEV (reference sequence). V was clipped by 2 bases and J by 4 bases, with 17 bases between them. CDR3 coding DNA: TGTGCCAGCAGTTTAAGCCCCCTGTCGGGGGGCACTGAAGCTTTCTTT. This encodes CASSLSPLSGGTEAFF.

The chain is built from TRBV6-5 and TRBJ1-1, with 9 bases matching TRBD1. The length of the CDR3 is 15 residues. Germline V gene data show CDR1 as MNHEY and CDR2 as SVGAGI. With V trimmed by 7 bases and J by 0 bases, 6 bases remained unmatched. CDR3 nucleotides: TGTGCCAGCACCGTCGGACAGGGGTTGAACACTGAAGCTTTCTTT. Translated, it gives CASTVGQGLNTEAFF.

The V gene is TRBV6-5, the J gene TRBJ1-1; TRBD1 agrees at 7 bases. The junction had 6 bases not matched to a gene; V was cut back by 4 bases and J by 4 bases. The CDR3 has 14 amino acids. Germline CDR1 MNHEY, CDR2 SVGAGI. Here the CDR3 DNA reads TGTGCCAGCAGTTCCCAACAGGGGATCACTGAAGCTTTCTTT. Translating gives CASSSQQGITEAFF.

This clone was counted a single time. The chain employs TRBV6-5 and TRBJ2-2; 9 bases line up with TRBD1. This CDR3 contains 15 residues. Trimming cost V 6 bases and J 7 bases; bases outside gene matches: 9. Germline CDR1 and CDR2: MNHEY and SVGAGI. CDR3 DNA sequence: TGTGCCAGCAGCGATGGACAGGGGACAGGCGGGGAGCTGTTTTTT. This encodes CASSDGQGTGGELFF.

This clone was counted between two and nine times. The chain couples TRBV9 to TRBJ2-6, with TRBD1 as a possible D gene (6 bases). The CDR3 length is 16 residues. From germline, CDR1 is SGDLS and CDR2 YYNGEE. Trimming stripped 4 bases from V and 0 bases from J, with 11 bases between. Here the CDR3 reads CASSSDRSSGANVLTF. Here the CDR3 DNA reads TGTGCCAGCAGCTCAGACAGGAGCTCTGGGGCCAACGTCCTGACTTTC.

The chain combines TRBV19 with TRBJ2-3, with TRBD1 matching over 11 bases. Germline trimming cut 6 bases from V and 6 bases from J; bases unmatched to any gene: 5. Germline lookup yields CDR1 LNHDA and CDR2 SQIVND (reference sequence). The CDR3 is 14 residues long. CDR3 sequence (DNA): TGTGCCAGTAGCGGACAGGGGGCGAGGGATACGCAGTATTTT. It yields the protein CASSGQGARDTQYF.

The chain combines TRBV9 with TRBJ1-4; 7 bases fit TRBD1. The CDR3 runs to 15 residues. The V and J ends lost 2 bases and 4 bases, in that order; junction bases with no gene match: 5. Germline CDR1 and CDR2: SGDLS and YYNGEE. The CDR3 loop reads CASSVSQGGNEKLFF. For the CDR3, the DNA is TGTGCCAGCAGCGTCAGTCAGGGGGGTAATGAAAAACTGTTTTTT.